The clone carrying this TCR beta chain showed up many times. The read is 3 residues too short to cover the CDR3 end, so that end is filled in from the germline J gene. The record originates from a study of T cell clonality in common variable immunodeficiency. Equal genomic DNA amounts from CVID and control samples were sequenced. Generated by immunoSEQ multiplex PCR, the TCRdb table keeps only in-frame clones and is missing some. The data show about 40,000 clones, with none appearing a single time. CDR3 length: 16 amino acids. CDR1 and CDR2 from the germline V gene are SGHRS and YFSETQ. The J segment lost 0 bases and the V segment lost 9 bases, leaving 11 bases of the junction unmatched.

Sequencing input: peripheral blood mononuclear cells. This TCR derives from a person between 18 and 75 years old in good health. The rearrangement links TRBV5-1 to TRBJ2-2; 7 positions match TRBD1. This CDR3 is CATSGQTVANTGELFF. The sequenced part of the CDR3 DNA is TGCGCCACCTCGGGACAGACGGTCGCGAACACCGGGGAG.